This TCR beta chain was identified during a study of CXCR3-negative and CXCR3-positive naive CD8 T cells. Regarding the study as a whole: Naive subsets had comparable surface CD5, so TRB CDR3 properties gauged TCR strength. CXCR3 levels fell partly with cryopreservation; most assays relied on fresh PBMCs. The study found comparably high diversity in both naive subsets and much lower diversity in memory CD8+ cells. Naive CXCR3-negative and CXCR3-positive cells had similar TRBV-TRBJ usage; memory differed.

Note on this clonotype: Antigen specificity is unknown.

In preparing the TRB cDNA libraries, 5' RACE with UMI labels was used. Using the 5' RACE reads, TCRdb records one entry per CDR3 protein without DNA. This repertoire includes over 70,000 distinct CDR3 sequences. Sample: naive CXCR3- CD8+ T cells from blood. The subset is: CD45RO-CCR7+CD27+CD95- naive CD8+ T cells lacking CXCR3 (TNR3-). The clonotype was recovered from a human donor in good health. Some clones in this sample may be carry-over from other donors' samples.

This chain's CDR3 is CASSPTGSWNIQYF. This rearrangement joins TRBV9 to TRBJ2-4; TCRdb returns TRBD2, unconfirmable since there is no DNA. CDR3 length: 14 amino acids. Germline CDR1 SGDLS, CDR2 YYNGEE.